Shown below are 6 T cell receptor beta chains from a single sample sequenced in a study of patients and donors after allogeneic stem cell transplantation. From the RT-PCR reads, TCRdb called clonotypes with MiXCR, one entry per CDR3 protein. The table lists more than 850,000 distinct CDR3 sequences, 18% of them singletons. Material: blood, either unsorted or a sorted T cell fraction (not recorded which). These receptors were obtained from a human donor who was either an allogeneic HSCT recipient or a stem cell or donor lymphocyte infusion donor (not recorded which). It is not recorded whose cells these are; they may come from a transplant donor.

This clonotype was seen a handful of times. The genes are TRBV7-2 and TRBJ2-7; no definite D call. CDR3 length equals 16 residues. CDR1 is SGHTA, CDR2 FQGNSA, per germline. Deletions cut 1 base from V and 1 base from J, with 14 bases between. The CDR3, as DNA: TGTGCCAGCAGCTTAGTTGGGTTTGGAGAGTCCTACGAGCAGTACTTC. This translates into CASSLVGFGESYEQYF.

The CDR3: CASSALREQYF. CDR3 bases: TGTGCCAGCAGTGCCTTACGTGAGCAGTACTTC. The chain combines TRBV25-1 with TRBJ2-7, with D hard to call. Germline CDR1 reads MGHDK; CDR2 reads SYGVNS. V was shortened by 4 bases and J by 7 bases, with 8 bases between the two germline ends. The CDR3 has 11 residues.

This clonotype showed up just a few times. This chain links TRBV14 with TRBJ2-5; D not resolved. Germline CDR1 is SGHDN and CDR2 is FVKESK. V gave up 3 bases and J gave up 3 bases, with 17 bases separating them. This CDR3 contains 16 residues. CDR3 sequence: CASSQGQKGMEETQYF. In DNA, the CDR3 is TGTGCCAGCAGCCAGGGTCAGAAAGGCATGGAAGAGACCCAGTACTTC. Filled out from reference TRBV14 and TRBJ2-5, the complete variable domain reads EAGVTQFPSHSVIEKGQTVTLRCDPISGHDNLYWYRRVMGKEIKFLLHFVKESKQDESGMPNNRFLAERTGGTYSTLKVQPAELEDSGVYFCASSQGQKGMEETQYFGPGTRLLVL.

The rearrangement links TRBV27 to TRBJ2-1, with D unclear. This CDR3 comprises 13 residues. Germline-derived CDR1 and CDR2 are MNHEY and SMNVEV (reference sequence). The V end was cut by 6 bases, the J end by 3 bases, with 9 bases between. CDR3 in amino acids: CASRWANYNEQFF. In DNA form, the CDR3 reads TGTGCCAGCAGGTGGGCGAACTACAATGAGCAGTTCTTC.

J is TRBJ2-3 and V is TRBV7-9, with a weak D call TRBD1 (6 bases). V gave up 5 bases and J gave up 1 base, with 13 bases separating them. The CDR3 contains 15 residues. Germline values: CDR1 SEHNR, CDR2 FQNEAQ (reference sequence). Here the CDR3 DNA reads TGTGCCAGCAGCGCTCAGGGGCCCCGCACAGATACGCAGTATTTT. It yields the protein CASSAQGPRTDTQYF.

This clonotype was seen many times. The rearrangement joins TRBV4-3 to TRBJ2-2; the D is unclear. The germline gives CDR1 LGHNA, CDR2 YSLEER. The CDR3 has 15 residues. V was pared by 1 base and J by 7 bases, with 13 bases between. CDR3 DNA: TGCGCCAGCAGCCAAGTCGGGCTACCCAGCGGGGAGCTGTTTTTT. Its translation: CASSQVGLPSGELFF.